Each of the 6 T cell receptor beta chains below was sequenced from the same sample in a study of blood T cells in healthy people across ages. A second PCR, run for roughly 7 to 12 cycles, used a sample-barcoded 5' primer plus a J-beta primer mix. TCRdb reprocessed the 5' RACE reads with MiXCR, giving one entry per CDR3 protein. The table lists roughly 2 million distinct CDR3 sequences, about 50% of them singletons. The sequenced sample consisted of blood. These receptors originate from a woman in her thirties or forties in good health.

The chain recombines TRBV27 with TRBJ1-6; D ambiguous. Trimming pared 5 bases from V and 6 bases from J, leaving 5 bases between. The CDR3 covers 12 residues. Germline values: CDR1 MNHEY, CDR2 SMNVEV (reference sequence). The CDR3 loop is CASSTSNSPLHF. In nucleotides, the CDR3 is TGTGCCAGCAGTACAAGTAATTCACCCCTCCACTTT.

This clonotype came up many times. The CDR3 here is CASSVDRGPYEQYF. The CDR3 coding sequence is TGTGCCAGCAGCGTTGACAGGGGACCCTACGAGCAGTACTTC. The rearrangement uses TRBV7-2 and TRBJ2-7; 8 bases match TRBD1. The CDR3 contains 14 residues. Germline V CDR1 and CDR2: SGHTA, FQGNSA. V dropped 5 bases and J dropped 2; count of bases not matched to a gene: 5.

The V call is TRBV6-6, the J call TRBJ1-2; D uncertain. This CDR3 has 14 residues. CDR1 and CDR2 from the germline V gene are MNHNY and SVGAGI (reference sequence). Trimming left V 2 bases short and J 3 bases short, with 10 bases between. The CDR3 region has the DNA TGTGCCAGCAGTTACAAGGACGCATACTATGGCTACACCTTC. This translates into CASSYKDAYYGYTF.

This clonotype was seen only a few times. The V call is TRBV20-1, the J call TRBJ2-5; D tentatively reads TRBD1 or TRBD2 (5 bases each). Germline V lookup: CDR1 DFQATT, CDR2 SNEGSKA (reference sequence). The V gene lost 8 bases and the J gene lost 3 bases, with 13 bases spanning the gap. The CDR3 is made up of 12 amino acids. CDR3 in amino acids: CSSEVGEETQYF. The CDR3 nucleotides read TGCAGTTCTGAAGTGGGGGAAGAGACCCAGTACTTC.

This clonotype showed up just a few times. This chain joins TRBV6-2 or TRBV6-3 and TRBJ2-6, with D possibly TRBD2 on 6 matching bases. The CDR3 length is 17 residues. The germline V gene has CDR1 MNHEY and CDR2 SVGEGT. V was clipped by 2 bases and J by 1 base, with 12 bases between them. CDR3 in DNA: TGTGCCAGCAGTTACGGGGGTCTAGCGTCTGGGGCCAACGTCCTGACTTTC. Translated: CASSYGGLASGANVLTF.

This rearrangement joins TRBV24-1 to TRBJ2-3, with 16 bases that match TRBD2. V shed 3 bases and J 4 bases; nucleotides not matched to a gene: 3. The CDR3 consists of 17 residues. The V gene's germline CDR1 is KGHDR and CDR2 SFDVKD. The CDR3 sequence is CATSDAGTSGGADTQYF. CDR3 coding DNA: TGTGCCACCAGTGATGCCGGGACTAGCGGGGGGGCAGATACGCAGTATTTT.